These 11 T cell receptor beta chains share one sample of origin, sequenced in a study of T cell changes during pregnancy in multiple sclerosis. Sequenced by immunoSEQ multiplex PCR; TCRdb stores in-frame clones only, minus some. The data show 60,000 to 90,000 clones, with about 92% seen just once and 2.6% held by the top ten. Sequences were derived from peripheral blood, sampled after pregnancy. All receptors derive from a female donor in good health, enrolled as a control in a pregnancy study.

The V call is TRBV11-3, the J call TRBJ2-1, with 7 bases lining up with TRBD1. Germline-derived CDR1 and CDR2 are SGHNT and YENEEA. V lost 3 bases to trimming and J lost 8 bases; unmatched junction nucleotides: 10. This CDR3 has 15 residues. The DNA of the CDR3 is TGTGCCAGCAGCTTCGGGCAGGGGGTGTCCGATGAGCAGTTCTTC. Protein sequence: CASSFGQGVSDEQFF.

The rearrangement uses TRBV5-1 and TRBJ1-4; 9 bases are a match to TRBD1. CDR1 is SGHRS, CDR2 YFSETQ, per germline. This CDR3 has 16 residues. V was clipped by 2 bases and J by 7 bases; unmatched bases: 9. The CDR3 DNA sequence: TGCGCCAGCAGCTTTAATCCACAGGGGGCGCCTGAAAAACTGTTTTTT. Translation gives CASSFNPQGAPEKLFF.

In its sample, this clone was seen once. The J gene is TRBJ2-7, the V gene TRBV4-1; possible D gene TRBD1, 6 bases. CDR3 length: 15 amino acids. V lost 4 bases, J lost 4 bases, and 17 bases lay in between. Looked up from germline, CDR1 is MGHRA and CDR2 is YSYEKL. In DNA form, the CDR3 reads TGCGCCAGCAGCCTAAGCAGGGGAAGAAGGTACGAGCAGTACTTC. Residues: CASSLSRGRRYEQYF.

This clone was counted a few times. The chain couples TRBV30 to TRBJ2-7; 7 positions match TRBD1. Germline CDR1 and CDR2: GTSNPN and SVGIG (reference sequence). The ends lost 4 bases at V and 2 bases at J; junction bases unmatched: 8. CDR3 size: 14 residues. As DNA, the CDR3 is TGTGCCTGGACCGCCGGGACAGCTACCTACGAGCAGTACTTC. Its translation: CAWTAGTATYEQYF.

The CDR3 spells CASSREGLAGLRDTQYF. For the CDR3, the DNA is TGTGCCAGCAGCCGAGAGGGACTAGCGGGGTTGCGGGATACGCAGTATTTT. This chain uses TRBV14 with TRBJ2-3, with 13 bases lining up with TRBD2. CDR1 is SGHDN, CDR2 FVKESK, per germline. The trim removed 4 bases at V and 6 bases at J, leaving 10 bases unmatched. This CDR3 has 17 amino acids.

Many counts were recorded for this clone. The CDR3 DNA follows: TGTGCCATCAGTGCGGTCCAGAGTCTTTGGTTTGGGCAACAAGAGACCCAGTACTTC. This encodes CAISAVQSLWFGQQETQYF. V usage is TRBV10-3 and J usage is TRBJ2-5; no definite D call. Germline CDR1 is ENHRY and CDR2 is SYGVKD. This CDR3 spans 19 amino acids. V was cut by 4 bases and J by 2 bases, with 26 bases left in between.

As DNA, the CDR3 is TGTGCCAGCTCACTTTCGGCAGGGATCGGCTACACCTTC. Translated: CASSLSAGIGYTF. The J gene is TRBJ1-2, the V gene TRBV18; possibly TRBD1 for D (5 bases). CDR1 is KGHSH and CDR2 is LQKENI in the germline V gene. This CDR3 is built from 13 residues. Trimming left V 4 bases short and J 8 bases short, with 14 bases between.

The V gene is TRBV4-3, the J gene TRBJ2-1; 8 bases match TRBD2. CDR3 size: 19 residues. Germline CDR1 is LGHNA and CDR2 is YSLEER. The junction had 19 bases not matched to a gene; V was cut back by 0 bases and J by 9 bases. CDR3 DNA sequence: TGCGCCAGCAGCCAAGATAGTAGGGATAGCGGGACCTGGGGGCGTGAGCAGTTCTTC. Translating it yields CASSQDSRDSGTWGREQFF.

The rearrangement links TRBV18 to TRBJ1-2; TRBD1 is a possible D gene (6 bases). Looked up from germline, CDR1 is KGHSH and CDR2 is LQKENI. CDR3 length: 15 residues. V dropped 3 bases and J dropped 2 bases, with 13 bases sitting between them. The CDR3 sequence is CASSPGRGPNYGYTF. The CDR3 DNA reads TGTGCCAGCTCACCGGGCAGGGGCCCCAACTATGGCTACACCTTC.

The chain recombines TRBV29-1 with TRBJ2-2, with D tentatively TRBD1 (6 bases). This CDR3 is built from 13 residues. V was clipped by 3 bases and J by 1 base, with 6 bases between them. Germline V gives CDR1 SQVTM, CDR2 ANQGSEA. CDR3 region: CSVDRGNTGELFF. In DNA, the CDR3 is TGCAGCGTTGACAGGGGGAACACCGGGGAGCTGTTTTTT.

V is TRBV7-9 and J is TRBJ2-1; tentative D call: TRBD1 (5 bases). The V end lost 4 bases, the J end lost 4 bases, and 17 bases lay between the germline ends. This CDR3 is built from 16 residues. From germline, CDR1 is SEHNR and CDR2 FQNEAQ (reference sequence). The CDR3 sequence: CASSSHAGMGYNEQFF. CDR3 DNA sequence: TGTGCCAGCAGCTCCCATGCAGGGATGGGGTACAATGAGCAGTTCTTC. Variable domain in full (rest from reference TRBV7-9 and TRBJ2-1): DTGVSQNPRHKITKRGQNVTFRCDPISEHNRLYWYRQTLGQGPEFLTYFQNEAQLEKSRLLSDRFSAERPKGSFSTLEIQRTEQGDSAMYLCASSSHAGMGYNEQFFGPGTRLTVL.